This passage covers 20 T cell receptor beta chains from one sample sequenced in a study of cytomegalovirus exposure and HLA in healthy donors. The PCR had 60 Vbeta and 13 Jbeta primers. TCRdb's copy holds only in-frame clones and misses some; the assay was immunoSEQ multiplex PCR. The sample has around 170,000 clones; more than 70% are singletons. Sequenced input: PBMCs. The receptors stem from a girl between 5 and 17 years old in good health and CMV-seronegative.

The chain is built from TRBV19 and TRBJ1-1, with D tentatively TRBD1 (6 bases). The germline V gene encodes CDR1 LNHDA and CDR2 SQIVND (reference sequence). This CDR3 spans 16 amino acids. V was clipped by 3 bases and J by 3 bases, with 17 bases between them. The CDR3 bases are TGTGCCAGTAGTATGTTCCTGGCCCCAGGGGACACTGAAGCTTTCTTT. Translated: CASSMFLAPGDTEAFF.

The CDR3 reads CASSVRGTYEQYF. CDR3 in DNA: TGTGCCAGCAGTGTTAGGGGAACCTACGAGCAGTACTTC. This sequence joins TRBV6-1 and TRBJ2-7; maybe TRBD1 (5 bases). This CDR3 has 13 amino acids. Deletions cut 4 bases from V and 2 bases from J, with 9 bases between. Germline V CDR1 and CDR2: MNHNS, SASEGT.

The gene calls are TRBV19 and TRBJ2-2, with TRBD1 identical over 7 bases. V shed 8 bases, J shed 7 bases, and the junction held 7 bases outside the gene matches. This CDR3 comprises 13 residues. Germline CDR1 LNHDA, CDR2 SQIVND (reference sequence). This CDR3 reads CASATGAGGELFF. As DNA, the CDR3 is TGTGCCAGTGCCACAGGGGCGGGCGGGGAGCTGTTTTTT.

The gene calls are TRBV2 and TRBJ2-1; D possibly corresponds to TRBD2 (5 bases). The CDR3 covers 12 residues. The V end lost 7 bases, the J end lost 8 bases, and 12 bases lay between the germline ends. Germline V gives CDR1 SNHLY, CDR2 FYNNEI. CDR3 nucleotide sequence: TGTGCCAGCATGAGGGATTCCGATGAGCAGTTCTTC. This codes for CASMRDSDEQFF.

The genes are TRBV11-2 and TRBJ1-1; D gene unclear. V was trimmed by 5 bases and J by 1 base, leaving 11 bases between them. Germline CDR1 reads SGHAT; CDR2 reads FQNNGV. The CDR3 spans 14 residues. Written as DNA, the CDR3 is TGTGCCAGCAGCCCCTTCCCGGGGAACACTGAAGCTTTCTTT. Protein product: CASSPFPGNTEAFF.

In DNA, the CDR3 is TGTGCCAGCAGCTCCCCGGGACAGAGAAACACTGAAGCTTTCTTT. As protein: CASSSPGQRNTEAFF. The chain carries TRBV13 and TRBJ1-1; 7 bases agree with TRBD1. The V and J ends lost 4 bases and 2 bases, in that order; junction bases with no gene match: 7. There are 15 residues in the CDR3. Germline CDR1 PRHDT, CDR2 FYEKMQ (reference sequence). Full variable domain (rest looked up from reference TRBV13 and TRBJ1-1): AAGVIQSPRHLIKEKRETATLKCYPIPRHDTVYWYQQGPGQDPQFLISFYEKMQSDKGSIPDRFSAQQFSDYHSELNMSSLELGDSALYFCASSSPGQRNTEAFFGQGTRLTVV.

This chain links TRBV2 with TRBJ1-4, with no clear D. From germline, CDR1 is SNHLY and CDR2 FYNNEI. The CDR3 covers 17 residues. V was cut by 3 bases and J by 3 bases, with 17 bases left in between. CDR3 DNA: TGTGCCAGCAGTGATGGAATGGGTGTAGCGCCTAATGAAAAACTGTTTTTT. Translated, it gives CASSDGMGVAPNEKLFF. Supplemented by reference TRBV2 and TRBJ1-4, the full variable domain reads EPEVTQTPSHQVTQMGQEVILRCVPISNHLYFYWYRQILGQKVEFLVSFYNNEISEKSEIFDDQFSVERPDGSNFTLKIRSTKLEDSAMYFCASSDGMGVAPNEKLFFGSGTQLSVL.

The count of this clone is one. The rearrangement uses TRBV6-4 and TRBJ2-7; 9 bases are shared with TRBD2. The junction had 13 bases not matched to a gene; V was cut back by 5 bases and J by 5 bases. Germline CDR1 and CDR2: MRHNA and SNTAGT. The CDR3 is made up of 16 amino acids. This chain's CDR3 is CASSYLLAGHSHEQYF. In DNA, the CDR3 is TGTGCCAGCAGTTACCTACTAGCGGGCCATTCCCACGAGCAGTACTTC.

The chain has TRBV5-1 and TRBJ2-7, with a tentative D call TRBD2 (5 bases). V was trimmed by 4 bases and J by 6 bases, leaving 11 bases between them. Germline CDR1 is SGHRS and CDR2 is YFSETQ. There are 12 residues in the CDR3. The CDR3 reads CASSEGPLEQYF. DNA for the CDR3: TGCGCCAGCAGCGAGGGCCCCCTCGAGCAGTACTTC.

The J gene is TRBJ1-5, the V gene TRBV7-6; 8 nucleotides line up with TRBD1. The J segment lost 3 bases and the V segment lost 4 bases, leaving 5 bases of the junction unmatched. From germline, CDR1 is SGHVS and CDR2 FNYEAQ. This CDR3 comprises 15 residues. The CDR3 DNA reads TGTGCCAGCAGCTCCGGACAGGGACACAATCAGCCCCAGCATTTT. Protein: CASSSGQGHNQPQHF.

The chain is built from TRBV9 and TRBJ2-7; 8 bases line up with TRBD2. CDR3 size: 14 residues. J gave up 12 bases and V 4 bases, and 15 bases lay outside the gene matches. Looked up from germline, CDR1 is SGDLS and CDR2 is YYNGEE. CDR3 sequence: CASSRGGTSSSRYF. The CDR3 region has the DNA TGTGCCAGCAGCCGGGGGGGGACATCCTCCTCTAGGTACTTC.

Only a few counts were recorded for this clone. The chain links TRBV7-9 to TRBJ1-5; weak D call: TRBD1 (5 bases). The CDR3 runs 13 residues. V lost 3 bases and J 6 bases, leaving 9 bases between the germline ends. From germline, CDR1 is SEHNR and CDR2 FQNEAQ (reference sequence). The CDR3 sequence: CASSFGAAQPQHF. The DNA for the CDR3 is TGTGCCAGCAGCTTTGGGGCCGCTCAGCCCCAGCATTTT.

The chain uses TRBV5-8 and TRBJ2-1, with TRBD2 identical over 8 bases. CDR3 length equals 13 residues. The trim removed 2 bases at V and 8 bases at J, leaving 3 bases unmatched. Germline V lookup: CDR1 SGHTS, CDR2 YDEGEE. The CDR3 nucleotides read TGTGCCAGCAGCTTACCCGGGGGGGATGAGCAGTTCTTC. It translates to CASSLPGGDEQFF.

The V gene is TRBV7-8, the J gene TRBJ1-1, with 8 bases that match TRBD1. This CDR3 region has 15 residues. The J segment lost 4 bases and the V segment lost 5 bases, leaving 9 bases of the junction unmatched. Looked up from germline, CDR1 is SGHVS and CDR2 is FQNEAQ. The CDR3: CASSPGTGRGTEAFF. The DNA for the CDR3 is TGTGCCAGCAGCCCTGGGACAGGCCGAGGCACTGAAGCTTTCTTT.

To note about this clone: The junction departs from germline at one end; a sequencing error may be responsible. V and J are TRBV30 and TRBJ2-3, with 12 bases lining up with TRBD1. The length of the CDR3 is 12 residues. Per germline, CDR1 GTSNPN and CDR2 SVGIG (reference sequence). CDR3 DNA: TGTGCCTGGAGGGAAGGGACAGGGGGCTATCATTTT. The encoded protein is CAWREGTGGYHF.

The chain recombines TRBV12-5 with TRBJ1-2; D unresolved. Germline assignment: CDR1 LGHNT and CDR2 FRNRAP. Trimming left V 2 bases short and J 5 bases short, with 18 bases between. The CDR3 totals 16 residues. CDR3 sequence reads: CASGLKPGSTTYGYTF. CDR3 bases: TGTGCTAGTGGTTTGAAACCGGGGTCTACCACATATGGCTACACCTTC.

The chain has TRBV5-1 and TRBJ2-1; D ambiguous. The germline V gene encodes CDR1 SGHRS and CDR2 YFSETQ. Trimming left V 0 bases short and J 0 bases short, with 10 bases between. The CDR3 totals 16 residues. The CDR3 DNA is TGCGCCAGCAGCTTGGGCGGTGCCAGCTCCTACAATGAGCAGTTCTTC. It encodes CASSLGGASSYNEQFF.

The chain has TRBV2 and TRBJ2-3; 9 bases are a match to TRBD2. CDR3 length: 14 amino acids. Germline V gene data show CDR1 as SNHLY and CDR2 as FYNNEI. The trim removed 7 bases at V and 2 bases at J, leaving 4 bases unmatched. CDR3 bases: TGTGCCAGCAAAGCGGGGGGACCCACAGATACGCAGTATTTT. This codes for CASKAGGPTDTQYF.

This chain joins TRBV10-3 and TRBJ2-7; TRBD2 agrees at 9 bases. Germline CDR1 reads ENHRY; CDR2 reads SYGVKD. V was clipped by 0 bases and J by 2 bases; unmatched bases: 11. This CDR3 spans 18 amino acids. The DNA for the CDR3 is TGTGCCATCAGTGAGTCGGAGAGTAGCGGGGGAACAACCTACGAGCAGTACTTC. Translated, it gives CAISESESSGGTTYEQYF.

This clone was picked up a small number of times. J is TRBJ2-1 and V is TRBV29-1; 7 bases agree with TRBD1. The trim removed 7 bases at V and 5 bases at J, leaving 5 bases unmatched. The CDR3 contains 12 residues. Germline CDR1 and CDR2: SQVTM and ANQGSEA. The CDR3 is CSGDSTDNEQFF. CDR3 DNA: TGCAGCGGGGACAGTACCGACAATGAGCAGTTCTTC.